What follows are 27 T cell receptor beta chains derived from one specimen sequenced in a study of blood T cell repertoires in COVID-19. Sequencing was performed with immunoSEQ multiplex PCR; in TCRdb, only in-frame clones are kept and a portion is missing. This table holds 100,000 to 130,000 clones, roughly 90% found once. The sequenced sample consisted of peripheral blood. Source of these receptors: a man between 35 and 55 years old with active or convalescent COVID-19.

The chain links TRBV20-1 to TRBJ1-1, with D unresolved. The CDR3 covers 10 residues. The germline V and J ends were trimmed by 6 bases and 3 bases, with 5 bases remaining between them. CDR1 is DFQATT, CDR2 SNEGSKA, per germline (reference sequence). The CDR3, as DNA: TGCAGTGCACGGGACACTGAAGCTTTCTTT. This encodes CSARDTEAFF.

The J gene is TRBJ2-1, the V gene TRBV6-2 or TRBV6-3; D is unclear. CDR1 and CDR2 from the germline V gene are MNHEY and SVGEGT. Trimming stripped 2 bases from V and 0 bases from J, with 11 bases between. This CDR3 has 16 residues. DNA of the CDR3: TGTGCCAGCAGTTACGCTTTAACGAGCTCCTACAATGAGCAGTTCTTC. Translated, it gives CASSYALTSSYNEQFF.

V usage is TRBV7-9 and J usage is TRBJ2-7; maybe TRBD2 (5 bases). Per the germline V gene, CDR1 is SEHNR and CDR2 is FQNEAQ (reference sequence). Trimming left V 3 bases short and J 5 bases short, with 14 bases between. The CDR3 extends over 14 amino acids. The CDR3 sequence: CASSLELRGHEQYF. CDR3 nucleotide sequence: TGTGCCAGCAGCTTGGAACTCCGCGGGCACGAGCAGTACTTC.

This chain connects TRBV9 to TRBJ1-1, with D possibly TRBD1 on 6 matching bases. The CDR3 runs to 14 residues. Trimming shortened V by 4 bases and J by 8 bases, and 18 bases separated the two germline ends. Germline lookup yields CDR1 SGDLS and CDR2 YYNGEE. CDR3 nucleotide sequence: TGTGCCAGCAGCCCAGCCTCAGGGGCGTCCGAAGCTTTCTTT. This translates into CASSPASGASEAFF.

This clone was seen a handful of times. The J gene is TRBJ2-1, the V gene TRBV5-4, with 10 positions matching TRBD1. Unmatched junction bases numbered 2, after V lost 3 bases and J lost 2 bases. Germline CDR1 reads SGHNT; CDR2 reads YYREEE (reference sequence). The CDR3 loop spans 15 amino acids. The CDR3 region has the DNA TGTGCCAGCAGCTCCGGGACAGGGGCCTACAATGAGCAGTTCTTC. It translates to CASSSGTGAYNEQFF.

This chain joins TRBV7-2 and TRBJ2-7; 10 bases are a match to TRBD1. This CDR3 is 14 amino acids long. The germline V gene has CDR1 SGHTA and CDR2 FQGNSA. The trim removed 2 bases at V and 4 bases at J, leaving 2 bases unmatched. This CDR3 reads CASSLPGQGYEQYF. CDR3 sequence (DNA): TGTGCCAGCAGCTTACCGGGACAGGGGTACGAGCAGTACTTC.

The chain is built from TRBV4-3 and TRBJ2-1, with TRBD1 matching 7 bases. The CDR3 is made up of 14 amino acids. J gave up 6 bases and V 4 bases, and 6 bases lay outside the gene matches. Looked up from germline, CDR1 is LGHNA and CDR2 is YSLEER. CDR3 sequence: CASSPSGQVNEQFF. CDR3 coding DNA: TGCGCCAGCAGCCCATCCGGACAGGTCAATGAGCAGTTCTTC.

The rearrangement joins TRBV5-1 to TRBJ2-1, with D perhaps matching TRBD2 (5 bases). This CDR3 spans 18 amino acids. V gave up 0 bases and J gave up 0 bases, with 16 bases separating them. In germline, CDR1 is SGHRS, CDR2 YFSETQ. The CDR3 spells CASSLEGRRAPSYNEQFF. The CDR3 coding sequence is TGCGCCAGCAGCTTGGAAGGGCGGCGGGCCCCCTCCTACAATGAGCAGTTCTTC.

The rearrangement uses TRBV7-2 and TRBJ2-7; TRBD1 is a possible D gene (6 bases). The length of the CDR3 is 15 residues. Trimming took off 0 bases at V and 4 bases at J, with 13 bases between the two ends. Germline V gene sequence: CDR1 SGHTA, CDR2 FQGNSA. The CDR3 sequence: CASSLATGGRYEQYF. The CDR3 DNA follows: TGTGCCAGCAGCTTAGCGACAGGAGGCAGGTACGAGCAGTACTTC.

In DNA, the CDR3 is TGTGCCAGTAGGACCGGACAGGGCCCCTACGAGCAGTACTTC. Amino acid sequence: CASRTGQGPYEQYF. V gene TRBV19 combines with J gene TRBJ2-7, with TRBD1 matching over 8 bases. Germline V CDR1 and CDR2: LNHDA, SQIVND (reference sequence). There are 14 residues in the CDR3. J gave up 2 bases and V 6 bases, and 6 bases lay outside the gene matches.

CDR3 region: CASSDEHGTPSYEQYF. DNA of the CDR3: TGTGCCAGCAGTGATGAGCACGGGACTCCCTCCTACGAGCAGTACTTC. The chain links TRBV25-1 to TRBJ2-7; the D gene is possibly TRBD2 (6 bases). Germline-derived CDR1 and CDR2 are MGHDK and SYGVNS. This CDR3 is 16 amino acids long. Trimming took 3 bases from V and 0 from J, leaving 15 bases between them.

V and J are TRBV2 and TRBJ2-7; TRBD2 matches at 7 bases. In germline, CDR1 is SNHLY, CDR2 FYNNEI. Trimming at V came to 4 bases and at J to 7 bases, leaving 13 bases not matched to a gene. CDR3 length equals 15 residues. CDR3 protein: CASSALGGGYGEQYF. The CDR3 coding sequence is TGTGCCAGCAGTGCCCTCGGGGGAGGGTACGGTGAGCAGTACTTC.

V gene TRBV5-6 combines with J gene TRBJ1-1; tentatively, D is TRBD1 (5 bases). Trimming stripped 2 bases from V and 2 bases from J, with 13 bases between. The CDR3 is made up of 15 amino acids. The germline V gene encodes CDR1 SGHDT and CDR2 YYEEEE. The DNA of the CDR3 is TGTGCCAGCAGCTTACTGACAGCATCAAACACTGAAGCTTTCTTT. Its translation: CASSLLTASNTEAFF. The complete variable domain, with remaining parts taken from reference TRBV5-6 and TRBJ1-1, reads DAGVTQSPTHLIKTRGQQVTLRCSPKSGHDTVSWYQQALGQGPQFIFQYYEEEERQRGNFPDRFSGHQFPNYSSELNVNALLLGDSALYLCASSLLTASNTEAFFGQGTRLTVV.

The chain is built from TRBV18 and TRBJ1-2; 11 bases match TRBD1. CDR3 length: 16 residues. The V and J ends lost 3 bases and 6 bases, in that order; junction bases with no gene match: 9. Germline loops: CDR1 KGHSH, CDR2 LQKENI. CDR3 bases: TGTGCCAGCTCACCCCGGACAGGGGGCGCGGATCATGGCTACACCTTC. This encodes CASSPRTGGADHGYTF.

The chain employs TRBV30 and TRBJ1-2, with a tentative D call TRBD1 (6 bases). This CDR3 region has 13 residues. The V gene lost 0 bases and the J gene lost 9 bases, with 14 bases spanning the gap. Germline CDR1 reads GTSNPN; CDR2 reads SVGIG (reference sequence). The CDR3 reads CAWSVGQGLRYTF. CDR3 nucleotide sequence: TGTGCCTGGAGTGTAGGGCAGGGGTTGCGCTACACCTTC.

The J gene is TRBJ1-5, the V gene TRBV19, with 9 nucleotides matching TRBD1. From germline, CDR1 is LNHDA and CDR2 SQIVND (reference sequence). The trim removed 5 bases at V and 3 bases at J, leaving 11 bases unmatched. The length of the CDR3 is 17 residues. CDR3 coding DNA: TGTGCCAGTAGTGCCAGACAGGGGGAAATTACCAATCAGCCCCAGCATTTT. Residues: CASSARQGEITNQPQHF. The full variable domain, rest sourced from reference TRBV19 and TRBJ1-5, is DGGITQSPKYLFRKEGQNVTLSCEQNLNHDAMYWYRQDPGQGLRLIYYSQIVNDFQKGDIAEGYSVSREKKESFPLTVTSAQKNPTAFYLCASSARQGEITNQPQHFGDGTRLSIL.

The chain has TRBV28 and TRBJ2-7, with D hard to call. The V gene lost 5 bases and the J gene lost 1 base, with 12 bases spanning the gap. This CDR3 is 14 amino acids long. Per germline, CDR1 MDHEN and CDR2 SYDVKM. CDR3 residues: CASSQTVPSYEQYF. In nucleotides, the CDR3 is TGTGCCAGCAGTCAAACAGTTCCTTCCTACGAGCAGTACTTC.

CDR3 loop: CASSSYGQGAGSYNSPLHF. As DNA, the CDR3 is TGTGCCAGCAGTTCTTACGGACAGGGGGCCGGCTCCTATAATTCACCCCTCCACTTT. The chain employs TRBV28 and TRBJ1-6; 11 nucleotides match TRBD1. The CDR3 has 19 amino acids. The junction had 8 bases not matched to a gene; V was cut back by 4 bases and J by 0 bases. Germline CDR1 is MDHEN and CDR2 is SYDVKM.

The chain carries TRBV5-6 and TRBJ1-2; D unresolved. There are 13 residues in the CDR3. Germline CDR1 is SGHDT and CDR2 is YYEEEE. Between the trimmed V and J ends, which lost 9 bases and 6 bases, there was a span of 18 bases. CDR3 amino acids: CATKSPSHHGYTF. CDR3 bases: TGTGCCACTAAGAGCCCGAGCCACCATGGCTACACCTTC.

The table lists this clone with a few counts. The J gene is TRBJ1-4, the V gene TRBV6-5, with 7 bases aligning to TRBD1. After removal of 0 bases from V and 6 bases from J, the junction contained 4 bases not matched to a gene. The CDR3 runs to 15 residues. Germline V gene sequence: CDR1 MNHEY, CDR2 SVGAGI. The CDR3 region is CASSYSTGIDEKLFF. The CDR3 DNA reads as TGTGCCAGCAGTTACTCGACAGGGATTGATGAAAAACTGTTTTTT.

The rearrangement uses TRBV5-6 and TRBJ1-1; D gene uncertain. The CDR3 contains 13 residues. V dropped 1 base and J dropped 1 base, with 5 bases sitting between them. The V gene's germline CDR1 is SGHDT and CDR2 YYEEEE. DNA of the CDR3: TGTGCCAGCAGCTTGTCCTGGAACACTGAAGCTTTCTTT. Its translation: CASSLSWNTEAFF.

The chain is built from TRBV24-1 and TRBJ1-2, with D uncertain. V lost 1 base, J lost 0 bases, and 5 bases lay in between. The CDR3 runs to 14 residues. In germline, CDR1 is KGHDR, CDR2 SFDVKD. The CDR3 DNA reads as TGTGCCACCAGTGATTTCACAGCTAACTATGGCTACACCTTC. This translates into CATSDFTANYGYTF.

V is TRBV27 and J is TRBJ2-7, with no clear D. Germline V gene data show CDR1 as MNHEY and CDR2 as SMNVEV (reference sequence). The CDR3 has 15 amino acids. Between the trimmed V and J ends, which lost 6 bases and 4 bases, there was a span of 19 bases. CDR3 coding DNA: TGTGCCAGCAGATTCGTCTTTATCGGTCCTTACGAGCAGTACTTC. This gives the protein CASRFVFIGPYEQYF.

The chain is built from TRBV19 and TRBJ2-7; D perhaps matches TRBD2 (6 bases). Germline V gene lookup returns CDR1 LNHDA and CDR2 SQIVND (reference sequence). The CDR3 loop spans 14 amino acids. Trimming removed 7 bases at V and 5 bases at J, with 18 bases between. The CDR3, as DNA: TGTGCCAGTAACTCTTGGGGAGGAGGCGACGAGCAGTACTTC. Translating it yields CASNSWGGGDEQYF.

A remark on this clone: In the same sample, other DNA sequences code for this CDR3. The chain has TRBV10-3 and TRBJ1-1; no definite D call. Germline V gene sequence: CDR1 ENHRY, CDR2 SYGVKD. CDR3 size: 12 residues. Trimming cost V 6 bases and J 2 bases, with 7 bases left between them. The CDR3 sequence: CAIRTGNTEAFF. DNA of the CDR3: TGTGCCATCAGGACGGGTAACACTGAAGCTTTCTTT.

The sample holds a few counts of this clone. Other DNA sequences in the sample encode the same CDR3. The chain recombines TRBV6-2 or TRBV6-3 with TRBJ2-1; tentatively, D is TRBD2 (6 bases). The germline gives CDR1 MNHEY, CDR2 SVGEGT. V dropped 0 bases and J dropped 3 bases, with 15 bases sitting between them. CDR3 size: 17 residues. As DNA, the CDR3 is TGTGCCAGCAGTTACTCGCCCCCCGGCGGGGTCTACAATGAGCAGTTCTTC. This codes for CASSYSPPGGVYNEQFF.

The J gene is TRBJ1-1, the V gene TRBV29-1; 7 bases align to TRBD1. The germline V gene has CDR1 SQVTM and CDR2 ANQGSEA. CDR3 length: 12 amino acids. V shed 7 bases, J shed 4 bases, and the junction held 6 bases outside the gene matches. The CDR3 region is CSADPGGTEAFF. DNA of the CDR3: TGCAGCGCCGATCCAGGGGGCACTGAAGCTTTCTTT.